Shown below are 19 T cell receptor beta chains from a single sample sequenced in a study of a mutant IDH1 vaccine in newly diagnosed glioma. These receptors lack a known antigen. Noted time point: week 11, during vaccination. In the vaccine, a single dose held 300 ug of the mutant IDH1 20-mer peptide, along with topical imiquimod. Sequencing used immunoSEQ multiplex PCR; TCRdb keeps in-frame clones, though not all of them. The repertoire holds about 35,000 clones, with 80% as singletons. This sample comprised peripheral blood mononuclear cells (PBMCs), obtained from a glioma patient whose treatment included an IDH1 peptide vaccine. The receptors originated from a woman aged 25 to 39 with glioma. Some clones in this sample may be carry-over from other donors' samples.

The rearrangement uses TRBV11-3 and TRBJ2-1; D remains ambiguous. V lost 5 bases to trimming and J lost 0 bases, with 11 bases between them. Germline V CDR1 and CDR2: SGHNT, YENEEA. The CDR3 is 15 amino acids. The CDR3, as DNA: TGTGCCAGCAGCCCCAACCCTAGCTCCTACAATGAGCAGTTCTTC. Translating gives CASSPNPSSYNEQFF.

The chain combines TRBV5-4 with TRBJ2-1, with D perhaps assigned TRBD1 or TRBD2 (6 bases each). The V end lost 4 bases, the J end lost 6 bases, and 17 bases lay between the germline ends. CDR3 length equals 15 residues. Germline V gene lookup returns CDR1 SGHNT and CDR2 YYREEE (reference sequence). The CDR3 sequence: CASSQTAGRGNEQFF. CDR3 DNA: TGTGCCAGCAGCCAAACAGCGGGCAGGGGCAATGAGCAGTTCTTC.

This clone appeared a single time. The V gene is TRBV19, the J gene TRBJ2-2; D is uncertain. The germline V gene encodes CDR1 LNHDA and CDR2 SQIVND (reference sequence). Between the trimmed V and J ends, which lost 1 base and 5 bases, there was a span of 8 bases. The CDR3 length is 14 residues. The CDR3 here is CASSIVGRTGELFF. In DNA form, the CDR3 reads TGTGCCAGTAGTATAGTCGGCCGAACCGGGGAGCTGTTTTTT.

This clone was recorded only once. The chain recombines TRBV9 with TRBJ1-1; D is perhaps TRBD1 (5 bases). The CDR3 is 15 amino acids. Trimming removed 0 bases at V and 4 bases at J, with 13 bases between. Germline values: CDR1 SGDLS, CDR2 YYNGEE. The CDR3 sequence: CASSVVSRASTEAFF. The CDR3 DNA reads as TGTGCCAGCAGCGTAGTGTCCAGGGCGAGCACTGAAGCTTTCTTT. The full variable domain, its missing parts supplied by reference TRBV9 and TRBJ1-1, is DSGVTQTPKHLITATGQRVTLRCSPRSGDLSVYWYQQSLDQGLQFLIQYYNGEERAKGNILERFSAQQFPDLHSELNLSSLELGDSALYFCASSVVSRASTEAFFGQGTRLTVV.

The V gene is TRBV9, the J gene TRBJ2-2; 7 bases fit TRBD2. This CDR3 region has 15 residues. Losses at the gene ends were 1 base for V and 0 bases for J; bases not matched to a gene: 0. Germline V gives CDR1 SGDLS, CDR2 YYNGEE. The CDR3 DNA reads TGTGCCAGCAGCGTAAGCGGGGCGAACACCGGGGAGCTGTTTTTT. Residues: CASSVSGANTGELFF. Full variable domain (missing parts from reference TRBV9 and TRBJ2-2): DSGVTQTPKHLITATGQRVTLRCSPRSGDLSVYWYQQSLDQGLQFLIQYYNGEERAKGNILERFSAQQFPDLHSELNLSSLELGDSALYFCASSVSGANTGELFFGEGSRLTVL.

This CDR3 is CASSLLPTNEKLFF. The CDR3 nucleotides are TGTGCCAGCAGCTTACTCCCAACTAATGAAAAACTGTTTTTT. V and J are TRBV11-3 and TRBJ1-4; no firm D call. The CDR3 is 14 residues long. V lost 2 bases and J 0 bases, leaving 4 bases between the germline ends. The germline CDR1 and CDR2 sequences are SGHNT and YENEEA.

The CDR3 DNA reads as TGTGCCAGCAGGGGTATCTTTACAGGGTACAATGAGCAGTTCTTC. It codes for CASRGIFTGYNEQFF. This chain uses TRBV2 with TRBJ2-1, with D possibly matching TRBD1 (6 bases). CDR3 length: 15 amino acids. Between the trimmed V and J ends, which lost 6 bases and 4 bases, there was a span of 16 bases. Germline CDR1 is SNHLY and CDR2 is FYNNEI.

The rearrangement links TRBV5-4 to TRBJ2-5; TRBD2 matches at 7 bases. Trimming removed 1 base from V and 4 bases from J; junction bases left unmatched: 10. In germline, CDR1 is SGHNT, CDR2 YYREEE (reference sequence). This CDR3 is 16 amino acids long. The CDR3 DNA reads as TGTGCCAGCAGCTTGCGAGTCCTGGGGGGGGGAGAGACCCAGTACTTC. It is translated as CASSLRVLGGGETQYF.

The chain carries TRBV19 and TRBJ2-2; TRBD1 matches at 8 bases. The J segment lost 6 bases and the V segment lost 3 bases, leaving 6 bases of the junction unmatched. Germline V gene data show CDR1 as LNHDA and CDR2 as SQIVND (reference sequence). CDR3 length: 15 residues. CDR3 region: CASSMVTGASGELFF. CDR3 in DNA: TGTGCCAGTAGTATGGTGACAGGGGCTTCCGGGGAGCTGTTTTTT.

The chain has TRBV5-1 and TRBJ2-2, with D perhaps matching TRBD2 (6 bases). V was cut by 9 bases and J by 3 bases, with 18 bases left in between. The CDR3 totals 15 residues. Germline V lookup: CDR1 SGHRS, CDR2 YFSETQ. The CDR3 coding sequence is TGCGCCACTAGCCATGCGGGACCTGACACCGGGGAGCTGTTTTTT. Translation gives CATSHAGPDTGELFF. Filled out from reference TRBV5-1 and TRBJ2-2, the complete variable domain reads KAGVTQTPRYLIKTRGQQVTLSCSPISGHRSVSWYQQTPGQGLQFLFEYFSETQRNKGNFPGRFSGRQFSNSRSEMNVSTLELGDSALYLCATSHAGPDTGELFFGEGSRLTVL.

The chain has TRBV10-3 and TRBJ1-1; D is unclear. This CDR3 contains 14 residues. In germline, CDR1 is ENHRY, CDR2 SYGVKD. V dropped 4 bases and J dropped 0 bases, with 9 bases sitting between them. This CDR3 reads CAISVRDMNTEAFF. The CDR3 DNA sequence: TGTGCCATCAGTGTAAGGGATATGAACACTGAAGCTTTCTTT.

The chain couples TRBV4-1 to TRBJ2-1, with D perhaps TRBD2 (6 bases). Germline CDR1 MGHRA, CDR2 YSYEKL. The CDR3 is made up of 14 amino acids. Trimming left V 1 base short and J 8 bases short, with 12 bases between. In DNA, the CDR3 is TGCGCCAGCAGCCAAGCGGTCGGGGAGGATGAGCAGTTCTTC. Its translation: CASSQAVGEDEQFF.

The table lists this clone with a few counts. The gene calls are TRBV14 and TRBJ1-2; no definite D call. The CDR3 is made up of 13 amino acids. Germline V gene lookup returns CDR1 SGHDN and CDR2 FVKESK. The V end lost 4 bases, the J end lost 6 bases, and 12 bases lay between the germline ends. CDR3 coding DNA: TGTGCCAGCAGCCGAAGAGCCCAGGATGGCTACACCTTC. The encoded protein is CASSRRAQDGYTF.

The chain has TRBV4-2 and TRBJ2-7, with D maybe TRBD2 (6 bases). The V gene lost 4 bases and the J gene lost 4 bases, with 17 bases spanning the gap. The CDR3 consists of 15 residues. CDR1 and CDR2 (germline): LGHNA, YNFKEQ. The chain's CDR3 is CASSPDPGVAYEQYF. In DNA form, the CDR3 reads TGTGCCAGCAGCCCCGACCCGGGAGTGGCTTACGAGCAGTACTTC.

V is TRBV30 and J is TRBJ2-3; no clear D gene. Trimming cost V 0 bases and J 0 bases, with 10 bases left between them. Germline V lookup: CDR1 GTSNPN, CDR2 SVGIG (reference sequence). The CDR3 is 15 amino acids. The CDR3 reads CAWSVPRPSTDTQYF. CDR3 bases: TGTGCCTGGAGTGTACCTCGCCCTAGCACAGATACGCAGTATTTT. The full variable domain, rest sourced from reference TRBV30 and TRBJ2-3, is SQTIHQWPATLVQPVGSPLSLECTVEGTSNPNLYWYRQAAGRGLQLLFYSVGIGQISSEVPQNLSASRPQDRQFILSSKKLLLSDSGFYLCAWSVPRPSTDTQYFGPGTRLTVL.

A word on this clone: The junction does not match germline at one end; this may be a read error. The chain employs TRBV7-9 and TRBJ2-6, with a tentative D call TRBD2 (5 bases). The germline V gene encodes CDR1 SEHNR and CDR2 FQNEAQ (reference sequence). CDR3 size: 14 residues. The CDR3 nucleotides are TGTGCCAACAGCGAGGGTATTGGGGCCAACGTCCTGACTTTC. Encoded protein: CANSEGIGANVLTF.

The V and J genes are TRBV19 and TRBJ1-2; tentative D call: TRBD1 (6 bases). The CDR3 totals 13 residues. Germline V gene data show CDR1 as LNHDA and CDR2 as SQIVND (reference sequence). Trimming left V 5 bases short and J 2 bases short, with 9 bases between. The CDR3 coding sequence is TGTGCCAGTAGTCAGGGGTCCAACTATGGCTACACCTTC. Encoded protein: CASSQGSNYGYTF.

The chain recombines TRBV10-2 with TRBJ2-7, with no clear D. The germline V and J ends were trimmed by 3 bases and 0 bases, with 0 bases remaining between them. The CDR3 loop spans 11 amino acids. The germline V gene encodes CDR1 WSHSY and CDR2 SAAADI. Written as DNA, the CDR3 is TGCGCCAGCAGTGACTCCTACGAGCAGTACTTC. This translates into CASSDSYEQYF.

This chain connects TRBV5-4 to TRBJ2-7, with 10 bases matching TRBD2. V was clipped by 5 bases and J by 3 bases; unmatched bases: 8. Germline V gene sequence: CDR1 SGHNT, CDR2 YYREEE (reference sequence). The CDR3 is made up of 15 amino acids. The DNA for the CDR3 is TGTGCCAGCAGTCCGGGTGCTAGCGGGAGCTACGAGCAGTACTTC. Its translation is CASSPGASGSYEQYF.